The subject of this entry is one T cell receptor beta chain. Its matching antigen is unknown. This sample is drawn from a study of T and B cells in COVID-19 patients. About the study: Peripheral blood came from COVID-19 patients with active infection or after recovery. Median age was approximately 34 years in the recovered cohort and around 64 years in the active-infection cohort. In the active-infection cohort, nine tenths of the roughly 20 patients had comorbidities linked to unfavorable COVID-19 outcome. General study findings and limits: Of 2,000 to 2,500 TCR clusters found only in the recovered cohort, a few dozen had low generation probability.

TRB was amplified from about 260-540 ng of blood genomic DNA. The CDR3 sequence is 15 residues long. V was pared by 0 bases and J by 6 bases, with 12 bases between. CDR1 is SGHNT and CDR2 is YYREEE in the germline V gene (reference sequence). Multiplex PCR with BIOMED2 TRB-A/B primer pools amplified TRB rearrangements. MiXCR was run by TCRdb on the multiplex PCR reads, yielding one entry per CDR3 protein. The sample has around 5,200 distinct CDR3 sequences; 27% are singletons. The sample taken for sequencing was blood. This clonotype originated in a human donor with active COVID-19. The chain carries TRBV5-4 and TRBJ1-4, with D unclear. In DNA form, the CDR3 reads TGTGCCAGCAGCTTGGATTTGAGCAGCGATGAAAAACTGTTTTTT. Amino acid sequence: CASSLDLSSDEKLFF.